This TCR beta chain was obtained from a study of PD-1 blockade in classical Hodgkin lymphoma (dated by TCRdb to about 2020). Looking at the study overall: Nivolumab dosing was 3 mg/kg intravenously every 2 weeks, continuing until either disease progression or unacceptable toxicity. The study used CyTOF and TCR beta sequencing to define a peripheral blood immune signature of response to PD-1 blockade in classical Hodgkin lymphoma.

Sample time point, as interpreted from the label and publication: cycle 2 day 1 (C2D1) of nivolumab. Relapse after autologous stem cell transplantation had occurred in all trial patients, and cohorts A, B and C were distinguished by prior brentuximab vedotin exposure. A total of 50 to 70 patients with relapsed/refractory classical Hodgkin lymphoma made up the trial cohort, and each patient's best overall response was complete response, partial response or progressive disease. Trial patients were treated with single-agent nivolumab in the multi-cohort phase II CheckMate 205 trial. Best overall response was determined by an independent review committee according to the 2007 International Working Group response criteria. PBMCs from the trial were collected at three points: immediately before nivolumab initiation (C1D1), and during therapy at cycle 2 day 1 and cycle 4 day 1. Peripheral blood was collected in 8 mL Vacutainer Cell Preparation Tubes, from which PBMCs were isolated by centrifugation and then cryopreserved.

The paper as a whole reports these results and caveats: Baseline TCR diversity was reported to be lower in newly diagnosed patients than in healthy donors, and even lower in relapsed/refractory patients. Only a single clinical trial cohort was studied, and what caused the repertoire differences, possibly disease activity or prior therapy, remained undefined. Diversity was lower in patients who began nivolumab less than 1 year after ASCT, so these patients were left out of later analyses to avoid confounding by immune reconstitution. Baseline diversity similar to that of newly diagnosed patients was observed in trial patients achieving complete response, whereas significantly lower diversity was observed in partial responders and progressors. CD4+ but not CD8+ TCR diversity rose significantly by C4D1 (p=0.0027 vs p=0.16), most apparent in complete responders (p=0.02).

Genomic DNA was extracted with the Qiagen DNeasy kit from unsorted PBMCs and from negatively selected CD4+ and CD8+ fractions. Amplification of TCR beta CDR3 regions was done by immunoSEQ multiplex PCR with primers that anneal to V and J segments. Amplification bias was minimized using a synthetic immune receptor repertoire, and residual bias was removed computationally after sequencing. From the authors' description of their analysis: Repertoire diversity was quantified as the Shannon entropy index using custom Python scripts. Unsorted, CD4+ and CD8+ repertoires were analyzed separately, except in combined analyses where CD4+ and CD8+ sequences were merged in silico. A clone was considered expanded if an increase in frequency of at least 2-fold after treatment relative to C1D1 was found, and a pseudocount of 0.5 was applied to clones undetected at baseline. Singleton clones were defined as clones with 0 or 1 copy at C1D1, and non-singleton clones were defined as clones with 2 or more copies. Clones expanded in unsorted samples were annotated as CD4+, CD8+ or unknown by matching protein sequences in sorted samples from the same patient. Diversity changes from C1D1 to C4D1 were tested in paired samples using Wilcoxon tests. TCRdb limited this immuneACCESS table to in-frame rearrangements with V and J called. A share of clones is missing; checked studies link under half to unresolved V genes, and the rest is unexplained. V and J calls and clone size are copied from that table; D and trimming were computed from the DNA. Recorded for this sample are some 15,000 clones; 80% to 90% of them occurred a single time. The ten biggest clones cover 20% to 25% of the sample.

Comments on this clone: Its antigen is not yet known. No qualities accompany the bases; no much larger clone lies one base away.

The cysteine opens and the phenylalanine closes a CDR3 of 14 amino acids. Kept here is only the CDR3 DNA, which spans 42 bases and is read in frame from base 1. The germline V gene gives CDR1 as MNHEY and CDR2 as SVGAGI. The trim is 5 bases for V and 4 bases for J, with a gap of 14 bases between the germline ends. Sequenced material: peripheral blood mononuclear cells (PBMCs), taken before the second cycle of nivolumab. The rearrangement joined TRBV6-5 to TRBJ1-2; the D region possibly corresponds to TRBD1 (5 bases align). This TCR derives from a human donor with classical Hodgkin lymphoma. The DNA sequence is given as TGTGCCAGCAGTCCCCATCAGGGTAGCTATGGCTACACCTTC. Its coded protein is CASSPHQGSYGYTF.